One sample yielded the 11 T cell receptor beta chains listed below, sequenced in a study of response to subunit inactivated influenza vaccine. TCRdb re-called the RT-PCR reads with MiXCR, one entry per CDR3 protein. The sample shows some 500,000 distinct CDR3 sequences, over 25% of them seen only once. This specimen was CD4+ T cells sorted from PBMCs, taken 5 to 6 days after vaccination. The receptors stem from a man aged 50-60 years who received an inactivated influenza vaccine.

The table lists this clonotype with a few counts. The chain is built from TRBV7-6 and TRBJ2-1, with 9 bases matching TRBD2. This CDR3 has 16 amino acids. CDR1 is SGHVS, CDR2 FNYEAQ, per germline. Losses at the gene ends were 2 bases for V and 8 bases for J; bases not matched to a gene: 10. In nucleotides, the CDR3 is TGTGCCAGCAGCTTAATCGCTAGCGGGACCTTTGATGAGCAGTTCTTC. Encoded protein: CASSLIASGTFDEQFF.

V usage is TRBV20-1 and J usage is TRBJ1-5; 7 bases map to TRBD1. Trimming removed 5 bases from V and 7 bases from J; junction bases left unmatched: 11. This CDR3 spans 14 amino acids. Germline CDR1 DFQATT, CDR2 SNEGSKA (reference sequence). The CDR3 nucleotides read TGCAGTGCTTGGGCAGGGAGGGGGCAACAGCCCCAGCATTTT. It yields the protein CSAWAGRGQQPQHF.

The chain links TRBV6-2 or TRBV6-3 to TRBJ1-1; possibly TRBD1 for D (5 bases). V lost 2 bases and J lost 1, with 14 bases in between. This CDR3 is built from 16 residues. Germline CDR1 and CDR2: MNHEY and SVGEGT. The CDR3 DNA reads as TGTGCCAGCAGTTACCCATCAGGGACGGCGAACACTGAAGCTTTCTTT. Encoded protein: CASSYPSGTANTEAFF.

This clonotype was picked up a small number of times. CDR3 residues: CASSPWDRGGDTQYF. The CDR3 region has the DNA TGTGCCAGCAGCCCGTGGGACAGGGGGGGAGATACGCAGTATTTT. This rearrangement joins TRBV7-2 to TRBJ2-3, with 11 bases lining up with TRBD1. Germline loops: CDR1 SGHTA, CDR2 FQGNSA. J gave up 5 bases and V 5 bases, and 6 bases lay outside the gene matches. The CDR3 length is 15 residues.

This clonotype was detected a few times. This chain joins TRBV7-8 and TRBJ1-2; D uncertain. Germline assignment: CDR1 SGHVS and CDR2 FQNEAQ. With 4 bases removed from V and 4 bases from J, the gap between germline ends came to 10 bases. The CDR3 contains 13 residues. Written as DNA, the CDR3 is TGTGCCAGCAGCTCGGGAGGGAGCTATGGCTACACCTTC. Its protein product is CASSSGGSYGYTF.

V is TRBV6-1 and J is TRBJ2-3; 7 bases are shared with TRBD2. The ends lost 6 bases at V and 1 base at J; junction bases unmatched: 10. This CDR3 comprises 16 residues. In germline, CDR1 is MNHNS, CDR2 SASEGT. The CDR3 bases are TGTGCCAGCAGCCGAGTCTTCAGCGGGGGCACAGATACGCAGTATTTT. It translates to CASSRVFSGGTDTQYF.

V and J are TRBV4-1 and TRBJ1-6, with D unresolved. CDR1 is MGHRA, CDR2 YSYEKL, per germline. The CDR3 has 19 amino acids. V was trimmed by 5 bases and J by 2 bases, leaving 22 bases between them. CDR3 nucleotide sequence: TGCGCCAGCAGCTCGGCCTATAAGGGAAGCAGGACCTATAATTCACCCCTCCACTTT. It codes for CASSSAYKGSRTYNSPLHF.

The rearrangement links TRBV29-1 to TRBJ2-6; D unresolved. The ends were cut back, 4 bases at V and 0 bases at J, with 13 bases in the middle. This CDR3 spans 16 amino acids. Germline-derived CDR1 and CDR2 are SQVTM and ANQGSEA. CDR3 residues: CSVGMSGNSGANVLTF. CDR3 coding DNA: TGCAGCGTTGGTATGTCAGGCAACTCTGGGGCCAACGTCCTGACTTTC. Filled out from reference TRBV29-1 and TRBJ2-6, the complete variable domain reads SAVISQKPSRDICQRGTSLTIQCQVDSQVTMMFWYRQQPGQSLTLIATANQGSEATYESGFVIDKFPISRPNLTFSTLTVSNMSPEDSSIYLCSVGMSGNSGANVLTFGAGSRLTVL.

The sample holds a few counts of this clonotype. This rearrangement joins TRBV12-3 or TRBV12-4 to TRBJ1-4, with D hard to call. Trimming stripped 6 bases from V and 8 bases from J, with 13 bases between. CDR3 length: 13 amino acids. CDR3 nucleotides: TGTGCCAGCAGATACAGCCTGCGCGAAAAACTGTTTTTT. Translation: CASRYSLREKLFF.

The genes are TRBV20-1 and TRBJ1-5; D perhaps matches TRBD1 (5 bases). The CDR3 runs 13 residues. V gave up 5 bases and J gave up 4 bases, with 12 bases separating them. Germline V gives CDR1 DFQATT, CDR2 SNEGSKA (reference sequence). CDR3 DNA: TGCAGTGCTCACCGGGGACTTAATCAGCCCCAGCATTTT. This sequence encodes CSAHRGLNQPQHF.

This clonotype appeared a few times. The chain employs TRBV20-1 and TRBJ2-5; D possibly corresponds to TRBD1 (6 bases). V dropped 3 bases and J dropped 5 bases, with 22 bases sitting between them. Germline V gene data show CDR1 as DFQATT and CDR2 as SNEGSKA (reference sequence). The CDR3 runs 16 residues. The CDR3 protein is CSARATQDRLLETQYF. The CDR3 region has the DNA TGCAGTGCTAGGGCTACTCAGGACAGACTATTGGAGACCCAGTACTTC.